This is a list of T cell receptor beta chains from one sample in a study of identical twins. TCRdb analysed the 5' RACE reads with MiXCR anew, one entry per CDR3 protein. The sample has fewer than 550,000 distinct CDR3 sequences; 13% to 15% are singletons. These records were also assigned to another study, of yellow fever vaccine responses in identical twins.

Input material: CD4+ T cells sorted from blood. The receptors derive from a woman aged 18-30 years in good health. Both conserved end residues are part of each CDR3.

v_call	j_call	cdr3_aa
TRBV7-9	TRBJ2-7	CASSLGSERGTYEQYF
TRBV10-3	TRBJ2-1	CAISKIAGDEQFF
TRBV30	TRBJ2-3	CAWSLGTSGMVDTQYF
TRBV4-3	TRBJ2-6	CASSPGLTGANVLTF
TRBV19	TRBJ1-1	CASRRTGTNTEAFF
TRBV7-9	TRBJ2-7	CASSFLTLWDSTGEQYF
TRBV20-1	TRBJ2-3	CSARGDRTSGRDTQYF
TRBV20-1	TRBJ2-5	CSATQGQETQYF
TRBV6-2/TRBV6-3	TRBJ2-2	CASSYYVPGLAANTGELFF
TRBV2	TRBJ2-1	CASRGRERGAPNEQFF
TRBV20-1	TRBJ2-3	CSARTSGRARGDTQYF
TRBV12-3/TRBV12-4	TRBJ2-6	CASSQRGEANVLTF
TRBV6-4	TRBJ2-5	CASSDRTSGGSQETQYF
TRBV12-3/TRBV12-4	TRBJ1-1	CASSLARVGTEAFF
TRBV29-1	TRBJ2-1	CSVEGALRGTYNEQFF
TRBV20-1	TRBJ1-1	CSARKITRDTEAFF
TRBV2	TRBJ2-3	CASTQRETDTQYF
TRBV12-3/TRBV12-4	TRBJ2-5	CASSLRKGQQETQYF
TRBV13	TRBJ2-1	CASSWMTSGNRNEQFF
TRBV28	TRBJ2-2	CASGLTSGRGVTGELFF
TRBV20-1	TRBJ2-7	CSAQTGGWSYEQYF
TRBV11-2	TRBJ2-2	CASSSRGQGALSTGELFF
TRBV23-1	TRBJ2-4	CATTDTDIQYF
TRBV4-1	TRBJ2-7	CASSHADSRSYEQYF
TRBV5-6	TRBJ2-6	CASSWGQGASSGANVLTF
TRBV12-3/TRBV12-4	TRBJ1-6	CASSPTGADNSPLHF
TRBV7-9	TRBJ2-5	CASSPRTPNTQETQYF
TRBV14	TRBJ1-2	CASSQAPRGVRYGYTF
TRBV5-1	TRBJ2-1	CASSLEWHYNEQFF
TRBV6-1	TRBJ2-7	CASRDGSSYEQYF
TRBV7-9	TRBJ2-3	CASSAHPDTQYF
TRBV27	TRBJ2-5	CASSAGQGETQYF
TRBV2	TRBJ2-7	CASSQGRVSEQYF
TRBV6-1	TRBJ2-3	CASSLGLASDTQYF
TRBV28	TRBJ2-5	CASSFGTSGSETQYF
TRBV27	TRBJ2-3	CASSSPGLAGVPDTQYF
TRBV18	TRBJ2-7	CASSPGYRAYEQYF
TRBV9	TRBJ2-3	CASSVAAGVTDTQYF
TRBV29-1	TRBJ2-1	CSGTSVGNEQFF
TRBV15	TRBJ2-5	CATSRGQGSEAQYF
TRBV6-2/TRBV6-3	TRBJ2-2	CASSLMDNRLELFF
TRBV11-1	TRBJ1-3	CASTPRDSPTSSGNTIYF
TRBV5-6	TRBJ2-3	CASSFAVILASDTQYF
TRBV6-2/TRBV6-3	TRBJ2-1	CASSYPQAEQFF
TRBV27	TRBJ2-7	CASSIGPDSYEQYF
TRBV12-3/TRBV12-4	TRBJ1-5	CASRTGLIYGNQPQHF
TRBV6-1	TRBJ2-5	CASSAYRAGETQYF
TRBV10-3	TRBJ2-2	CAIKISSGGIGGELFF
TRBV7-9	TRBJ2-7	CASSLRDRDSAEQYF
TRBV11-2	TRBJ2-1	CASSPRGLAGIYNEQFF
TRBV7-2	TRBJ2-2	CASSLTRGGNTGELFF
TRBV24-1	TRBJ2-1	CATSGPSGPYNEQFF
TRBV5-1	TRBJ2-3	CASSLPTGTGDTDTQYF
TRBV6-5	TRBJ2-1	CASSHRSFEQFF
TRBV7-3	TRBJ1-1	CASSSAGTANTEAFF